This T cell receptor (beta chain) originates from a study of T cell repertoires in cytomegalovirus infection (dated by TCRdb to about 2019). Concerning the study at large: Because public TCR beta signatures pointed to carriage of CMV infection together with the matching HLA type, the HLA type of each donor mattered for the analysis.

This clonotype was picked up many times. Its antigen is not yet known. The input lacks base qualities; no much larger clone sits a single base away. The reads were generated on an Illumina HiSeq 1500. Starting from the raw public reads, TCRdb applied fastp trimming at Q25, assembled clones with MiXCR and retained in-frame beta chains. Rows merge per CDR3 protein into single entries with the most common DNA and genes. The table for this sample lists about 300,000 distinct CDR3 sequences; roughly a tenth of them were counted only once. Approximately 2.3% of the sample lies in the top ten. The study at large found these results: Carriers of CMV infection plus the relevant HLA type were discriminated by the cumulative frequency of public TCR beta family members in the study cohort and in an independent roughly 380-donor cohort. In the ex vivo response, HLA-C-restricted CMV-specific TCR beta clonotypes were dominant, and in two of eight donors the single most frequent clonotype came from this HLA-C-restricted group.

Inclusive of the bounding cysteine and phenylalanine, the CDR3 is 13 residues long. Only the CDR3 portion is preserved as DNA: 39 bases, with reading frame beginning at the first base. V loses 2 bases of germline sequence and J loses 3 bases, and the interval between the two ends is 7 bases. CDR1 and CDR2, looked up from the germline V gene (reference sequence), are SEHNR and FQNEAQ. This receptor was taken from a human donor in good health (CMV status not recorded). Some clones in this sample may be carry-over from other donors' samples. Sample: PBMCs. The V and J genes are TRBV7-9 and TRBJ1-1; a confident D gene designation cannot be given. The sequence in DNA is TGTGCCAGCAGCTTATTGGCTGACACTGAAGCTTTCTTT. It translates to CASSLLADTEAFF.